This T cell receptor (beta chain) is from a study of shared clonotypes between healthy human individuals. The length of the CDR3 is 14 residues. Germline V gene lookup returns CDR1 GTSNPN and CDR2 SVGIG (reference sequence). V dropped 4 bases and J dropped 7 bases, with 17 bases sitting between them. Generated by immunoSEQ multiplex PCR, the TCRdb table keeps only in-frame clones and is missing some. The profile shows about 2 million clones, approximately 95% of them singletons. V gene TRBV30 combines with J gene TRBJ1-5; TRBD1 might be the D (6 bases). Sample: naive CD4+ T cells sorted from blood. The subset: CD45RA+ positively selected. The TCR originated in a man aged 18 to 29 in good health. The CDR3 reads CAWNPQGSGQPQHF. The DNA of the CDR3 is TGTGCCTGGAACCCCCAGGGGAGTGGGCAGCCCCAGCATTTT.